Shown below are 20 T cell receptor beta chains from a single sample sequenced in a study of identical twins. TCRdb re-derived calls from the 5' RACE reads in MiXCR, one entry per CDR3 protein. The table records approximately 700,000 distinct CDR3 sequences, 18% of them present only once. The same sample was also used in a study of T cells expressing NK-cell markers.

The sequencing sample was made of PBMCs. The receptors derive from a woman between 18 and 29 years old in good health.

The chain recombines TRBV20-1 with TRBJ2-5; 12 positions match TRBD2. CDR1 DFQATT and CDR2 SNEGSKA come from the germline V gene (reference sequence). This CDR3 is built from 14 residues. The V segment lost 3 bases and the J segment 6 bases; nucleotides outside the gene matches: 5. This chain's CDR3 is CSASLAGGPQTQYF. CDR3 bases: TGCAGTGCTAGCCTAGCGGGAGGGCCACAGACCCAGTACTTC.

The V and J genes are TRBV5-1 and TRBJ2-1; D gene unclear. V lost 2 bases to trimming and J lost 6 bases, with 12 bases between them. CDR1 and CDR2 from the germline V gene are SGHRS and YFSETQ. The CDR3 is 14 amino acids. In nucleotides, the CDR3 is TGCGCCAGCAGCTTCGGACGTCGGGCCAATGAGCAGTTCTTC. This translates into CASSFGRRANEQFF.

J is TRBJ2-7 and V is TRBV20-1, with D possibly being TRBD1 or TRBD2 (5 bases each). The CDR3 is made up of 15 amino acids. Germline values: CDR1 DFQATT, CDR2 SNEGSKA (reference sequence). V was shortened by 2 bases and J by 3 bases, with 17 bases between the two germline ends. The DNA of the CDR3 is TGCAGTGCTAGACCCCCTGGGGGATCTTTCTACGAGCAGTACTTC. This gives the protein CSARPPGGSFYEQYF.

The V and J genes are TRBV13 and TRBJ2-7; 8 bases are a match to TRBD2. CDR1 PRHDT and CDR2 FYEKMQ come from the germline V gene (reference sequence). This CDR3 has 13 amino acids. V was clipped by 9 bases and J by 4 bases; unmatched bases: 8. CDR3 loop: CASLESGGYEQYF. CDR3 nucleotide sequence: TGTGCCAGTTTGGAGAGCGGGGGTTACGAGCAGTACTTC.

This clonotype was seen only a few times. The chain links TRBV12-3 or TRBV12-4 to TRBJ1-5, with D unresolved. V was cut by 6 bases and J by 5 bases, with 8 bases left in between. The CDR3 is 12 amino acids. The CDR3 DNA reads TGTGCCAGCAGCCAACTGGATCAGCCCCAGCATTTT. It codes for CASSQLDQPQHF.

CDR3 sequence: CASSQRVTYEQYF. CDR3 DNA sequence: TGCGCCAGCAGCCAAAGGGTAACCTACGAGCAGTACTTC. V usage is TRBV4-3 and J usage is TRBJ2-7; unclear D gene. The CDR3 has 13 amino acids. Germline CDR1 and CDR2: LGHNA and YSLEER. V lost 2 bases, J lost 2 bases, and 7 bases lay in between.

This clonotype has only a few counts. The chain uses TRBV6-6 and TRBJ1-1; D gene unclear. Per the germline V gene, CDR1 is MNHNY and CDR2 is SVGAGI (reference sequence). The CDR3 has 13 residues. Between the trimmed V and J ends, which lost 7 bases and 1 base, there was a span of 10 bases. CDR3 nucleotides: TGTGCCAGCACTCTACAGACGAACACTGAAGCTTTCTTT. Amino acid sequence: CASTLQTNTEAFF.

The chain employs TRBV15 and TRBJ2-1; 11 bases are shared with TRBD2. This CDR3 comprises 18 residues. Germline-derived CDR1 and CDR2 are LNHNV and YYDKDF (reference sequence). J was trimmed by 8 bases and V by 1 base; bases with no gene match: 13. CDR3 region: CATSRGVRLAGSLDEQFF. In DNA, the CDR3 is TGTGCCACCAGCAGAGGGGTAAGACTAGCGGGGTCCTTAGATGAGCAGTTCTTC.

In this sample, this clonotype turned up a few times. The chain links TRBV27 to TRBJ2-3; D uncertain. The CDR3 length is 14 residues. CDR1 and CDR2 from the germline V gene are MNHEY and SMNVEV (reference sequence). Trimming removed 7 bases at V and 4 bases at J, with 15 bases between. In DNA, the CDR3 is TGTGCCAGCATATCGGCTGGGATGGCAGATACGCAGTATTTT. This encodes CASISAGMADTQYF.

This clonotype has a count of ten or more. This chain uses TRBV7-8 with TRBJ2-4, with TRBD1 identical over 7 bases. V lost 5 bases to trimming and J lost 15 bases; unmatched junction nucleotides: 13. CDR3 length: 13 residues. CDR1 and CDR2 (germline): SGHVS, FQNEAQ. CDR3 coding DNA: TGTGCCAGCAGCCCCGGGGCCGGGACAGCGGCGTACTTC. It translates to CASSPGAGTAAYF.

This clonotype has just a few counts. The chain is built from TRBV11-2 and TRBJ2-7; 7 bases align to TRBD1. The germline CDR1 and CDR2 sequences are SGHAT and FQNNGV. The trim removed 3 bases at V and 4 bases at J, leaving 6 bases unmatched. This CDR3 is built from 14 residues. The DNA for the CDR3 is TGTGCCAGCAGCTTCCCCGGGACAGCGTACGAGCAGTACTTC. It translates to CASSFPGTAYEQYF.

The rearrangement uses TRBV7-9 and TRBJ2-1, with unresolved D. The CDR3 extends over 12 amino acids. V was shortened by 2 bases and J by 5 bases, with 4 bases between the two germline ends. CDR1 is SEHNR, CDR2 FQNEAQ, per germline (reference sequence). The CDR3 DNA reads as TGTGCCAGCAGCTTAATGCACAATGAGCAGTTCTTC. This sequence encodes CASSLMHNEQFF. The entire variable domain, with the rest obtained from reference TRBV7-9 and TRBJ2-1, is as follows: DTGVSQNPRHKITKRGQNVTFRCDPISEHNRLYWYRQTLGQGPEFLTYFQNEAQLEKSRLLSDRFSAERPKGSFSTLEIQRTEQGDSAMYLCASSLMHNEQFFGPGTRLTVL.

The V and J genes are TRBV27 and TRBJ1-2, with D maybe TRBD1 (6 bases). Germline V gives CDR1 MNHEY, CDR2 SMNVEV (reference sequence). This CDR3 is built from 13 residues. The V end lost 6 bases, the J end lost 7 bases, and 15 bases lay between the germline ends. The CDR3 protein is CASSPEDSRGYTF. The DNA of the CDR3 is TGTGCCAGCAGCCCCGAGGACAGCCGTGGCTACACCTTC.

This clonotype occurred a few times. A much larger clone lies a single base off, so this may be a read error. The chain uses TRBV12-3 or TRBV12-4 and TRBJ2-5, with unresolved D. The V gene lost 2 bases and the J gene lost 7 bases, with 5 bases spanning the gap. CDR3 length: 11 residues. This CDR3 is CASSLTGTQYF. Here the CDR3 DNA reads TGTGCCAGCAGTTTAACGGGGACCCAGTACTTC.

There are many counts of this clonotype. The chain is built from TRBV7-2 and TRBJ1-3; no reliable D call. The CDR3 totals 15 residues. Looked up from germline, CDR1 is SGHTA and CDR2 is FQGNSA. The V gene lost 5 bases and the J gene lost 0 bases, with 11 bases spanning the gap. The CDR3 nucleotides read TGTGCCAGCAGCCGTGACACGAACTCTGGAAACACCATATATTTT. It yields the protein CASSRDTNSGNTIYF.

This clonotype was picked up a small number of times. The rearrangement joins TRBV9 to TRBJ2-5, with TRBD2 as a possible D gene (6 bases). Between the trimmed V and J ends, which lost 4 bases and 6 bases, there was a span of 16 bases. CDR3 length equals 14 residues. The V gene's germline CDR1 is SGDLS and CDR2 YYNGEE. In nucleotides, the CDR3 is TGTGCCAGCAGCCAGGGCGGGACCCTCCAGACCCAGTACTTC. Amino acids: CASSQGGTLQTQYF.

The chain carries TRBV7-9 and TRBJ2-1, with 10 bases aligning to TRBD2. There are 17 residues in the CDR3. V gave up 8 bases and J gave up 1 base; unmatched junction bases: 11. CDR1 and CDR2 (germline): SEHNR, FQNEAQ (reference sequence). Here the CDR3 reads CASAGTSDPRSYNEQFF. The CDR3 coding sequence is TGTGCCAGCGCCGGGACTAGCGACCCCCGATCCTACAATGAGCAGTTCTTC.

This clonotype was recorded a few times. V gene TRBV12-3 or TRBV12-4 combines with J gene TRBJ2-2; D gene unclear. V shed 2 bases and J shed 5 bases, with 6 bases lying between them. The CDR3 totals 13 residues. CDR3 bases: TGTGCCAGCAGTTTAAGATTTACCGGGGAGCTGTTTTTT. Amino acids: CASSLRFTGELFF.

The rearrangement links TRBV10-3 to TRBJ1-1; TRBD1 aligns across 7 bases. The CDR3 contains 14 residues. V shed 4 bases and J 3 bases; nucleotides not matched to a gene: 5. Germline values: CDR1 ENHRY, CDR2 SYGVKD. The CDR3 here is CAISATGLDTEAFF. CDR3 nucleotides: TGTGCCATCAGTGCGACAGGGTTGGACACTGAAGCTTTCTTT.

V and J are TRBV20-1 and TRBJ2-7, with D hard to call. The V end was cut by 0 bases, the J end by 0 bases, with 15 bases between. Per the germline V gene, CDR1 is DFQATT and CDR2 is SNEGSKA (reference sequence). This CDR3 contains 16 residues. CDR3 region: CSARDQERRSSYEQYF. In DNA, the CDR3 is TGCAGTGCTAGAGATCAGGAGAGAAGGAGCTCCTACGAGCAGTACTTC.